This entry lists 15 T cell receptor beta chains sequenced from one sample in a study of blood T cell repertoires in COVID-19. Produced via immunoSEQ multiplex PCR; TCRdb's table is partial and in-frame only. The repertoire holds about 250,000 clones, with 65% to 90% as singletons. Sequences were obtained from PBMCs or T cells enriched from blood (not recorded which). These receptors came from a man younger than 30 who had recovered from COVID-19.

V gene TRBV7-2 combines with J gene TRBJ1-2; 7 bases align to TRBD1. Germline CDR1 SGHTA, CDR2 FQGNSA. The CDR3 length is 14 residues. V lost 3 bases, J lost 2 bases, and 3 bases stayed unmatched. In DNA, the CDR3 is TGTGCCAGCAGCTTGACAGGGCCGAACTATGGCTACACCTTC. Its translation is CASSLTGPNYGYTF.

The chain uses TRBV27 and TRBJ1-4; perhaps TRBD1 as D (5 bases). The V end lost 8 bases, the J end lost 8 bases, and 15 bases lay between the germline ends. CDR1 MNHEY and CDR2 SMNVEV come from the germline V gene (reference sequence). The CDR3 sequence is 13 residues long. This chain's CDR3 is CASGRVSNEKLFF. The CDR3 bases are TGTGCCAGCGGCAGGGTTTCGAACGAAAAACTGTTTTTT.

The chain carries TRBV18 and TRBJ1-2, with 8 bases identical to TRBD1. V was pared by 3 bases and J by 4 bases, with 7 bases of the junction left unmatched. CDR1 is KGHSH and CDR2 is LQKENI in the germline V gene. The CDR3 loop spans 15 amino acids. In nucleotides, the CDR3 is TGTGCCAGCTCACCCGGGACAGGAGGAAGCTATGGCTACACCTTC. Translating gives CASSPGTGGSYGYTF.

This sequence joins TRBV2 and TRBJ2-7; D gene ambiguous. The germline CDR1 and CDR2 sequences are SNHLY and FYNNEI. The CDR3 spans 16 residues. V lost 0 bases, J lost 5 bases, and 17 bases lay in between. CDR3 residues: CASSEASGNLVHEQYF. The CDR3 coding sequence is TGTGCCAGCAGTGAAGCTTCAGGTAACCTTGTCCACGAGCAGTACTTC. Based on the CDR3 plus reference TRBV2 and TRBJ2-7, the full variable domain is EPEVTQTPSHQVTQMGQEVILRCVPISNHLYFYWYRQILGQKVEFLVSFYNNEISEKSEIFDDQFSVERPDGSNFTLKIRSTKLEDSAMYFCASSEASGNLVHEQYFGPGTRLTVT.

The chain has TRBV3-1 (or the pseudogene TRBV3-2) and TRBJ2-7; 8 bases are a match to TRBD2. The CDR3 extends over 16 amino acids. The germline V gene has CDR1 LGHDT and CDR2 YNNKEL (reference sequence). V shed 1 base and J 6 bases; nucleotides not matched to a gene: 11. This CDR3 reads CASSQVHSGVATEQYF. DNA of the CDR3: TGTGCCAGCAGCCAAGTTCATAGCGGGGTAGCTACCGAGCAGTACTTC.

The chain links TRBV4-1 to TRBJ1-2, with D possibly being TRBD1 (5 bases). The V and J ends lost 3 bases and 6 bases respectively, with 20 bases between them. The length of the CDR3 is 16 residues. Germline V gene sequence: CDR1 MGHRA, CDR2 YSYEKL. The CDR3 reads CASSHTSGWGEDGYTF. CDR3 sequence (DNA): TGCGCCAGCAGCCACACAAGCGGGTGGGGGGAGGATGGCTACACCTTC.

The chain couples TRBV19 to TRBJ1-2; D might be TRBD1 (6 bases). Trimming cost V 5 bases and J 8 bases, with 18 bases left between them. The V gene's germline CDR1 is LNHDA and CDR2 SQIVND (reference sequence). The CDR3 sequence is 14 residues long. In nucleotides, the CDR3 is TGTGCCAGTAGTCTGCGGACAGTAGACTGGGGCTACACCTTC. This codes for CASSLRTVDWGYTF.

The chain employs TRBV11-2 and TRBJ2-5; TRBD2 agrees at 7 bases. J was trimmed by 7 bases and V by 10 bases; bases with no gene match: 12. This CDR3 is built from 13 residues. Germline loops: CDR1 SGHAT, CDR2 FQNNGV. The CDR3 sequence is CATRLNTGGTQYF. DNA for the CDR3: TGTGCCACACGGTTAAACACGGGGGGGACCCAGTACTTC.

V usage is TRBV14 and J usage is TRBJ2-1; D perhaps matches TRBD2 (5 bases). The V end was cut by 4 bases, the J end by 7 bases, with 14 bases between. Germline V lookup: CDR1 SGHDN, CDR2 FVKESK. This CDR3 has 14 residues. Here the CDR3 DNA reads TGTGCCAGCAGCCCACAACTAGGTTTAAATGAGCAGTTCTTC. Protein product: CASSPQLGLNEQFF.

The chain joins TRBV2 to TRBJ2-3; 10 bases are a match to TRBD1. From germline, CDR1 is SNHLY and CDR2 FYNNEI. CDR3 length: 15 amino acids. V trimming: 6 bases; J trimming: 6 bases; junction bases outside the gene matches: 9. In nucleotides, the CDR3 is TGTGCCAGCAGCCGAGGGGACAGGGGAGCGGATACGCAGTATTTT. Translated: CASSRGDRGADTQYF.

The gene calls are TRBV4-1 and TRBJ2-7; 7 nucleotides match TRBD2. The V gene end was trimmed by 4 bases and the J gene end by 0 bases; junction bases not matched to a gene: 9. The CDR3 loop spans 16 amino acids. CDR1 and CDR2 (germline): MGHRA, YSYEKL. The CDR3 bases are TGCGCCAGCAGCCGGCACCTAGCGGAAAGCTCCTACGAGCAGTACTTC. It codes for CASSRHLAESSYEQYF.

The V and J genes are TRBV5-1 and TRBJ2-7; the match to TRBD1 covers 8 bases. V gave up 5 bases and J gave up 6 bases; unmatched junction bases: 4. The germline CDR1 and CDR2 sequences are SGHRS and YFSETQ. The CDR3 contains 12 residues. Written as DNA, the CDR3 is TGCGCCAGCAGACCAACAGGGGGCGAGCAGTACTTC. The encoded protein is CASRPTGGEQYF.

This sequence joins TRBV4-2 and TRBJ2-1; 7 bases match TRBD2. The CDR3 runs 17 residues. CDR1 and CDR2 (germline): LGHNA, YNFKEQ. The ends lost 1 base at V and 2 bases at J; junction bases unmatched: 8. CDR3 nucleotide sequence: TGTGCCAGCAGCCAAGGCTTGGTGAGCGGGGCCTACAATGAGCAGTTCTTC. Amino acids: CASSQGLVSGAYNEQFF.

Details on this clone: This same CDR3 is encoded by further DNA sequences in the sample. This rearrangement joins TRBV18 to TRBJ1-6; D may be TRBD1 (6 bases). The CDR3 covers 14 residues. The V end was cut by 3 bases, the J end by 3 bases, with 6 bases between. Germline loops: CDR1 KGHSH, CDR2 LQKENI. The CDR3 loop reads CASSPDSYNSPLHF. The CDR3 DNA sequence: TGTGCCAGCTCACCGGACAGCTATAATTCACCCCTCCACTTT.

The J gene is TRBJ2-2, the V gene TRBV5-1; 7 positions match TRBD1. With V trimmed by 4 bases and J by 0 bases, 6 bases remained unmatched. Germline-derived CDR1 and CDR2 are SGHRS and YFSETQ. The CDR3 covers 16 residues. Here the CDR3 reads CASSHGTASNTGELFF. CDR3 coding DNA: TGCGCCAGCAGCCATGGGACAGCTTCGAACACCGGGGAGCTGTTTTTT.